These 30 T cell receptor beta chains share one sample of origin, sequenced in a study of blood T cell repertoires in COVID-19. Profiled with immunoSEQ multiplex PCR; TCRdb holds only in-frame clones, not every one. The data show some 45,000 clones, around 79% seen once. The specimen sequenced was peripheral blood. These receptors came from a woman aged 60-70 years with acute or convalescent COVID-19.

The chain recombines TRBV7-2 with TRBJ2-7, with D perhaps matching TRBD2 (7 bases). This CDR3 contains 17 residues. Between the trimmed V and J ends, which lost 5 bases and 4 bases, there was a span of 24 bases. CDR1 SGHTA and CDR2 FQGNSA come from the germline V gene. The CDR3 sequence: CASSKSAGAYIVYEQYF. For the CDR3, the DNA is TGTGCCAGCAGCAAAAGCGCGGGGGCCTATATAGTATACGAGCAGTACTTC.

The chain uses TRBV6-5 and TRBJ2-7, with D uncertain. The CDR3 extends over 15 amino acids. The germline V and J ends were trimmed by 6 bases and 2 bases, with 17 bases remaining between them. Germline CDR1 and CDR2: MNHEY and SVGAGI. The chain's CDR3 is CASSLQSSYAYEQYF. The DNA for the CDR3 is TGTGCCAGCAGCCTACAGTCTTCCTATGCCTACGAGCAGTACTTC.

The chain joins TRBV6-5 to TRBJ1-3, with unresolved D. The V end lost 8 bases, the J end lost 3 bases, and 14 bases lay between the germline ends. This CDR3 region has 14 residues. Germline assignment: CDR1 MNHEY and CDR2 SVGAGI. The CDR3 bases are TGTGCCAGCTGGAGGCAGGACTTTGGAAACACCATATATTTT. Translation gives CASWRQDFGNTIYF.

The chain carries TRBV27 and TRBJ2-2; 8 nucleotides line up with TRBD1. The CDR3 is 15 amino acids. CDR1 is MNHEY and CDR2 is SMNVEV in the germline V gene (reference sequence). V shed 5 bases, J shed 5 bases, and the junction held 7 bases outside the gene matches. In nucleotides, the CDR3 is TGTGCCAGCAGTAAGACAGGGGCCTGGACCGGGGAGCTGTTTTTT. Protein sequence: CASSKTGAWTGELFF.

The gene calls are TRBV3-1 (or the pseudogene TRBV3-2) and TRBJ1-1; 9 bases map to TRBD1. The germline V gene encodes CDR1 LGHDT and CDR2 YNNKEL (reference sequence). The CDR3 is made up of 14 amino acids. Trimming cost V 2 bases and J 11 bases; bases outside gene matches: 9. CDR3 nucleotide sequence: TGTGCCAGCAGCCAACACGGACAGGGGCCTCGGGCTTTCTTT. It translates to CASSQHGQGPRAFF.

This sequence joins TRBV9 and TRBJ2-2, with 7 bases fitting TRBD1. With V trimmed by 0 bases and J by 4 bases, 3 bases remained unmatched. The germline V gene encodes CDR1 SGDLS and CDR2 YYNGEE. The CDR3 sequence is 15 residues long. The CDR3 nucleotides read TGTGCCAGCAGCGTAGAGGCAGGGGGCACCGGGGAGCTGTTTTTT. Translated, it gives CASSVEAGGTGELFF.

The rearrangement uses TRBV29-1 and TRBJ1-2, with a possible D match to TRBD1 (5 bases). CDR1 and CDR2 from the germline V gene are SQVTM and ANQGSEA. The CDR3 length is 14 residues. V was cut by 3 bases and J by 6 bases, with 17 bases left in between. CDR3 amino acids: CSVDSQGPVDGYTF. CDR3 bases: TGCAGCGTTGATTCCCAGGGCCCTGTCGATGGCTACACCTTC.

The chain combines TRBV12-3 or TRBV12-4 with TRBJ2-2; the D is unclear. The ends were cut back, 4 bases at V and 6 bases at J, with 6 bases in the middle. The CDR3 consists of 12 residues. DNA for the CDR3: TGTGCCAGCAGTTCCCCCTCCGGGGAGCTGTTTTTT. Translation gives CASSSPSGELFF.

This chain connects TRBV7-2 to TRBJ1-1; unclear D gene. V lost 5 bases, J lost 4 bases, and 11 bases lay in between. CDR3 size: 13 residues. Germline V gene data show CDR1 as SGHTA and CDR2 as FQGNSA. The CDR3 sequence is CASSQAWATEAFF. CDR3 in DNA: TGTGCCAGCAGCCAGGCTTGGGCCACTGAAGCTTTCTTT.

The chain recombines TRBV18 with TRBJ2-7, with 7 bases fitting TRBD2. This CDR3 has 15 residues. V dropped 3 bases and J dropped 0; count of bases not matched to a gene: 5. Germline V gene lookup returns CDR1 KGHSH and CDR2 LQKENI. The CDR3 bases are TGTGCCAGCTCACCCGGCGGGGGAAGCTCCTACGAGCAGTACTTC. It is translated as CASSPGGGSSYEQYF.

The V gene is TRBV5-4, the J gene TRBJ1-1, with D possibly matching TRBD1 (6 bases). In germline, CDR1 is SGHNT, CDR2 YYREEE (reference sequence). The CDR3 consists of 13 residues. V lost 7 bases and J lost 0, with 10 bases in between. The CDR3 is CASGEGVNTEAFF. The CDR3, as DNA: TGTGCCAGCGGCGAGGGGGTGAACACTGAAGCTTTCTTT.

The chain carries TRBV5-1 and TRBJ1-6, with D perhaps matching TRBD1 (5 bases). The CDR3 covers 15 residues. V was clipped by 6 bases and J by 9 bases, with 19 bases between them. The germline V gene has CDR1 SGHRS and CDR2 YFSETQ. The CDR3 sequence is CASTRGGRDPSPLHF. CDR3 sequence (DNA): TGCGCCAGCACGAGGGGAGGAAGGGATCCTTCACCCCTCCACTTT.

The chain recombines TRBV29-1 with TRBJ2-3, with a tentative D call TRBD1 (5 bases). Germline-derived CDR1 and CDR2 are SQVTM and ANQGSEA. The CDR3 is 12 residues long. Trimming pared 1 base from V and 5 bases from J, leaving 7 bases between. The CDR3, as DNA: TGCAGCGTTGAAGCGCAGGGAGATACGCAGTATTTT. As protein: CSVEAQGDTQYF.

This chain links TRBV10-3 with TRBJ2-3; TRBD2 matches at 11 bases. CDR1 is ENHRY, CDR2 SYGVKD, per germline. V lost 3 bases, J lost 0 bases, and 5 bases stayed unmatched. This CDR3 has 17 residues. CDR3 region: CAISELAGEGSTDTQYF. DNA for the CDR3: TGTGCCATCAGTGAACTAGCGGGGGAGGGAAGCACAGATACGCAGTATTTT.

The V call is TRBV30, the J call TRBJ2-7, with D possibly being TRBD2 (7 bases). Germline V gene sequence: CDR1 GTSNPN, CDR2 SVGIG (reference sequence). V was trimmed by 6 bases and J by 3 bases, leaving 21 bases between them. The CDR3 runs to 15 residues. The CDR3 bases are TGTGCCTGCCAGGAACTTATCGGGGGGCACTACGAGCAGTACTTC. Protein sequence: CACQELIGGHYEQYF.

This clone appeared once. The chain has TRBV19 and TRBJ2-7, with D perhaps matching TRBD2 (6 bases). Trimming left V 5 bases short and J 4 bases short, with 12 bases between. The CDR3 loop spans 13 amino acids. The germline gives CDR1 LNHDA, CDR2 SQIVND (reference sequence). The CDR3 DNA reads TGTGCCAGTAGTCCCGGGACTTTTTACGAGCAGTACTTC. This gives the protein CASSPGTFYEQYF.

The V call is TRBV2, the J call TRBJ2-3, with TRBD2 matching 13 bases. J was trimmed by 4 bases and V by 7 bases; bases with no gene match: 5. Germline CDR1 SNHLY, CDR2 FYNNEI. The CDR3 has 15 amino acids. The DNA of the CDR3 is TGTGCCAGCAAAACTAGCGGGGGGGTGGCAGATACGCAGTATTTT. This encodes CASKTSGGVADTQYF. Drawing the rest from reference TRBV2 and TRBJ2-3, the complete variable domain is EPEVTQTPSHQVTQMGQEVILRCVPISNHLYFYWYRQILGQKVEFLVSFYNNEISEKSEIFDDQFSVERPDGSNFTLKIRSTKLEDSAMYFCASKTSGGVADTQYFGPGTRLTVL.

The CDR3 here is CASSLEGFDEQFF. In nucleotides, the CDR3 is TGTGCCAGCAGCTTAGAGGGGTTCGATGAGCAGTTCTTC. The chain joins TRBV11-1 to TRBJ2-1; weak D call: TRBD1 (5 bases). The V end lost 1 base, the J end lost 8 bases, and 9 bases lay between the germline ends. CDR3 length equals 13 residues. CDR1 is SGHAT, CDR2 FQDESV, per germline (reference sequence).

A few counts support this clone. The genes are TRBV24-1 and TRBJ2-6; perhaps TRBD2 as D (10 bases). The V and J ends lost 3 bases and 0 bases respectively, with 26 bases between them. Germline lookup yields CDR1 KGHDR and CDR2 SFDVKD. There are 22 residues in the CDR3. The CDR3 nucleotides read TGTGCCACCAGTGATCGGGACAGGGCATTAGCGGGGGGAAGCTCTGGGGCCAACGTCCTGACTTTC. Translating it yields CATSDRDRALAGGSSGANVLTF.

The chain uses TRBV6-5 and TRBJ1-2; 8 positions match TRBD1. Trimming removed 6 bases from V and 8 bases from J; junction bases left unmatched: 8. Germline V lookup: CDR1 MNHEY, CDR2 SVGAGI. The CDR3 has 13 amino acids. The CDR3 DNA is TGTGCCAGCAGATCAGGGGGCATCGGGGGCTACACCTTC. Its protein product is CASRSGGIGGYTF.

The chain joins TRBV19 to TRBJ1-2, with a tentative D call TRBD1 (5 bases). The CDR3 consists of 14 residues. Germline CDR1 LNHDA, CDR2 SQIVND (reference sequence). V lost 6 bases and J lost 8, with 19 bases in between. CDR3 sequence reads: CASSLGQGSRGYTF. CDR3 nucleotide sequence: TGTGCCAGTAGCCTAGGTCAGGGTTCGCGGGGCTACACCTTC.

The chain carries TRBV7-9 and TRBJ2-5; 8 positions agree with TRBD1. CDR3 size: 15 residues. The germline V gene encodes CDR1 SEHNR and CDR2 FQNEAQ (reference sequence). V lost 4 bases and J lost 4; bases outside the gene matches: 8. CDR3 in amino acids: CASSSGQGNSETQYF. DNA of the CDR3: TGTGCCAGCAGCTCTGGACAGGGAAATTCAGAGACCCAGTACTTC.

The sample holds one count of this clone. The chain employs TRBV2 and TRBJ1-4; no definite D call. The CDR3 is 13 residues long. CDR1 SNHLY and CDR2 FYNNEI come from the germline V gene. V dropped 7 bases and J dropped 8 bases, with 14 bases sitting between them. The CDR3 DNA reads as TGTGCCAGCAAGGTAGAGGATTGGGAAAAACTGTTTTTT. It yields the protein CASKVEDWEKLFF.

This clone was recorded only once. The V and J genes are TRBV7-3 and TRBJ2-2; D is uncertain. Trimming shortened V by 1 base and J by 3 bases, and 6 bases separated the two germline ends. This CDR3 is 14 amino acids long. Per the germline V gene, CDR1 is SGHTA and CDR2 is FQGTGA. CDR3 sequence reads: CASSLRRYTGELFF. The DNA of the CDR3 is TGTGCCAGCAGCTTAAGGCGGTACACCGGGGAGCTGTTTTTT.

The gene calls are TRBV12-3 or TRBV12-4 and TRBJ1-2; D remains unclear. This CDR3 is built from 13 residues. Trimming took off 10 bases at V and 4 bases at J, with 16 bases between the two ends. This CDR3 is CATHGGFGYGYTF. The CDR3 DNA is TGTGCCACCCATGGAGGATTTGGCTATGGCTACACCTTC.

The gene calls are TRBV5-1 and TRBJ1-2; perhaps TRBD1 as D (6 bases). V lost 4 bases and J 1 base, leaving 11 bases between the germline ends. The germline V gene encodes CDR1 SGHRS and CDR2 YFSETQ. The CDR3 is 14 amino acids. The CDR3 DNA reads as TGCGCCAGCAGCCACGGGGACAATAACTATGGCTACACCTTC. It encodes CASSHGDNNYGYTF.

The rearrangement links TRBV7-2 to TRBJ2-3; TRBD2 matches at 11 bases. CDR3 length equals 15 residues. V lost 5 bases and J lost 4; bases outside the gene matches: 5. Germline loops: CDR1 SGHTA, CDR2 FQGNSA. The CDR3 spells CASSKVAGGSDTQYF. The CDR3 nucleotides read TGTGCCAGCAGCAAAGTAGCGGGGGGGTCAGATACGCAGTATTTT.

The rearrangement links TRBV19 to TRBJ2-7; TRBD1 matches 8 bases. V was clipped by 5 bases and J by 2 bases; unmatched bases: 8. The CDR3 is 15 amino acids. CDR1 and CDR2 (germline): LNHDA, SQIVND (reference sequence). CDR3 DNA sequence: TGTGCCAGTAGTCTCCCCGGGACAGGTCCCTACGAGCAGTACTTC. Translating gives CASSLPGTGPYEQYF.

The rearrangement uses TRBV4-3 and TRBJ2-4, with 8 bases aligning to TRBD1. Losses at the gene ends were 0 bases for V and 5 bases for J; bases not matched to a gene: 3. This CDR3 is 15 amino acids long. Germline V lookup: CDR1 LGHNA, CDR2 YSLEER. As DNA, the CDR3 is TGCGCCAGCAGCCAAGACAGGGGGCGAGAAAACATTCAGTACTTC. As protein: CASSQDRGRENIQYF.

V is TRBV6-4 and J is TRBJ2-3; 14 bases match TRBD2. Trimming removed 3 bases from V and 4 bases from J; junction bases left unmatched: 0. Germline lookup yields CDR1 MRHNA and CDR2 SNTAGT. The CDR3 extends over 15 amino acids. The CDR3 region has the DNA TGTGCCAGCAGTGAGACTAGCGGGGGGGCAGATACGCAGTATTTT. Encoded protein: CASSETSGGADTQYF.